This T cell receptor (beta chain) stems from a study of OX40 agonist ivuxolimab in advanced cancers. For the study at large: Patients with prior anti-PD-1, anti-PD-L1 or anti-CTLA-4 therapy were eligible; less than 50% had some.

The table came from immunoSEQ multiplex PCR; TCRdb's copy has only in-frame clones and leaves some out. The table lists 30,000 to 35,000 clones, approximately 90% of them singletons. Only a few counts were recorded for this clone. Trimming pared 2 bases from V and 6 bases from J, leaving 16 bases between. The CDR3 loop spans 15 amino acids. The germline V gene encodes CDR1 LNHNV and CDR2 YYDKDF (reference sequence). The chain combines TRBV15 with TRBJ1-1, with D perhaps TRBD1 (5 bases). This clonotype originated in an adult with an advanced solid tumor such as melanoma, head and neck, liver or kidney cancer. Here the sequenced sample was CD4+ or CD8+ T cells sorted from blood, taken in a trial of the OX40 agonist ivuxolimab. CDR3 DNA: TGTGCCACCAGCAGATCCCGGGACCGCAACGCTGAAGCTTTCTTT. It codes for CATSRSRDRNAEAFF.